The T cell receptor beta chain described here comes from a study of blood T cell repertoires in COVID-19. Participants came from about 23 US areas, aged roughly 18 to 89 years. Donors of Cohort 3 who recovered were those that had two negative PCRs, clearance, or symptom resolution. V lost 6 bases and J 4 bases, leaving 9 bases between the germline ends. Looked up from germline, CDR1 is MDHEN and CDR2 is SYDVKM. The CDR3 sequence is 12 residues long. Generated by immunoSEQ multiplex PCR, the TCRdb table keeps only in-frame clones and is missing some. The sample holds under 350,000 clones, about 88% seen once.

The gene calls are TRBV28 and TRBJ1-1; D is unresolved. This receptor was identified in a man aged 55-75 years who had recovered from COVID-19. Sample: PBMCs or T cells enriched from blood (not recorded which). The CDR3 spells CASRIGSTEAFF. CDR3 nucleotide sequence: TGTGCCAGCAGGATCGGGTCCACTGAAGCTTTCTTT.